The 28 T cell receptor beta chains below come from one sample, sequenced in a study of regulatory T cells in long-lasting Graves disease. Time point reported: newly diagnosed GD, antithyroid drugs for less than 3 months. Extracted PBMC RNA gave rise to the TCR library. The authors built TCR beta libraries using iRepertoire HTBI primers and Arm-PCR of CDR3 regions. TCRdb analysed the multiplex PCR reads with MiXCR anew, one entry per CDR3 protein. The sample has some 500,000 distinct CDR3 sequences, about 16% seen once; the top ten hold around 25%. Another study also made use of these data, one on T cells in Graves' hyperthyroidism and ophthalmopathy.

The sequenced sample was peripheral blood mononuclear cells (PBMCs), obtained at new diagnosis, from a patient treated with antithyroid drugs. Receptors were obtained from a woman aged 35-65 years with Graves disease.

This clonotype occurred many times. The J gene is TRBJ1-1, the V gene TRBV5-6; D uncertain. Germline V gives CDR1 SGHDT, CDR2 YYEEEE. The CDR3 contains 14 residues. Trimming took off 1 base at V and 1 base at J, with 8 bases between the two ends. CDR3 coding DNA: TGTGCCAGCAGCTTGCGGTGGGGGAACACTGAAGCTTTCTTT. Its protein is CASSLRWGNTEAFF.

The sample holds a few counts of this clonotype. This chain's CDR3 is CASTKQGFGNQPQHF. DNA of the CDR3: TGTGCCAGTACTAAACAGGGTTTCGGCAATCAGCCCCAGCATTTT. This chain uses TRBV19 with TRBJ1-5; a possible D gene is TRBD1 (6 bases). In germline, CDR1 is LNHDA, CDR2 SQIVND (reference sequence). The length of the CDR3 is 15 residues. V was cut by 7 bases and J by 2 bases, with 15 bases left in between.

This clonotype showed up many times. The genes are TRBV12-3 or TRBV12-4 and TRBJ1-2, with 9 bases matching TRBD1. J gave up 10 bases and V 10 bases, and 10 bases lay outside the gene matches. CDR3 length equals 12 residues. The CDR3 loop is CATGTGSMSYTF. In DNA form, the CDR3 reads TGTGCCACCGGGACAGGGTCAATGTCCTACACCTTC.

V and J are TRBV5-1 and TRBJ2-7, with 9 bases identical to TRBD1. This CDR3 has 12 residues. Germline V lookup: CDR1 SGHRS, CDR2 YFSETQ. J gave up 6 bases and V 4 bases, and 2 bases lay outside the gene matches. The CDR3 coding sequence is TGCGCCAGCAGCCGGGACAGGGCCGAGCAGTACTTC. It translates to CASSRDRAEQYF.

This chain links TRBV4-1 with TRBJ1-1; D gene ambiguous. The V and J ends lost 1 base and 1 base respectively, with 7 bases between them. The CDR3 consists of 14 residues. The germline V gene encodes CDR1 MGHRA and CDR2 YSYEKL. CDR3 sequence reads: CASSQAGRNTEAFF. Here the CDR3 DNA reads TGCGCCAGCAGCCAAGCGGGAAGGAACACTGAAGCTTTCTTT.

This clonotype was counted only a few times. It may be a read error: a sequence one base away is much more abundant. This sequence joins TRBV3-1 and TRBJ1-1; D is perhaps TRBD1 (5 bases). The CDR3 spans 13 residues. V was clipped by 2 bases and J by 6 bases, with 10 bases between them. CDR1 and CDR2 from the germline V gene are LGHDT and YNNKEL (reference sequence). CDR3 amino acids: CASSQFRDAEAFF. The CDR3 DNA sequence: TGTGCCAGCAGCCAATTTAGGGACGCTGAAGCTTTCTTT. The full variable domain, with the rest looked up from reference TRBV3-1 and TRBJ1-1, is DTAVSQTPKYLVTQMGNDKSIKCEQNLGHDTMYWYKQDSKKFLKIMFSYNNKELIINETVPNRFSPKSPDKAHLNLHINSLELGDSAVYFCASSQFRDAEAFFGQGTRLTVV.

The J gene is TRBJ2-7, the V gene TRBV29-1; tentative D call: TRBD2 (7 bases). The CDR3 sequence is 12 residues long. The V gene's germline CDR1 is SQVTM and CDR2 ANQGSEA. V was shortened by 8 bases and J by 5 bases, with 16 bases between the two germline ends. This chain's CDR3 is CSSVGGGNEQYF. CDR3 coding DNA: TGCAGCTCCGTGGGAGGGGGGAACGAGCAGTACTTC.

This clonotype has ten or more counts. The chain has TRBV9 and TRBJ1-1, with unresolved D. Germline CDR1 is SGDLS and CDR2 is YYNGEE. CDR3 length: 13 residues. V gave up 1 base and J gave up 4 bases, with 8 bases separating them. The CDR3 is CASSVSFGTEAFF. In DNA form, the CDR3 reads TGTGCCAGCAGCGTAAGCTTTGGCACTGAAGCTTTCTTT.

This clonotype has a handful of counts. The J gene is TRBJ2-1, the V gene TRBV6-1; D is possibly TRBD1 or TRBD2 (6 bases each). Trimming pared 11 bases from V and 4 bases from J, leaving 21 bases between. The CDR3 is 15 amino acids. From germline, CDR1 is MNHNS and CDR2 SASEGT. The CDR3 nucleotides are TGTGCCTCAGGTTTCGGGGGCCCCGAGTACAATGAGCAGTTCTTC. Amino acid sequence: CASGFGGPEYNEQFF.

This clonotype was counted many times. V usage is TRBV2 and J usage is TRBJ2-3; 11 positions agree with TRBD2. V lost 5 bases, J lost 3 bases, and 4 bases stayed unmatched. The CDR3 consists of 15 residues. Germline V gene sequence: CDR1 SNHLY, CDR2 FYNNEI. The CDR3 sequence is CASSKRLAGTDTQYF. The DNA of the CDR3 is TGTGCCAGCAGTAAAAGACTAGCGGGGACAGATACGCAGTATTTT.

This clonotype appeared a few times. This CDR3 is CASSENGGNGYTF. The CDR3 coding sequence is TGTGCCAGCAGTGAAAACGGAGGGAATGGCTACACCTTC. J is TRBJ1-2 and V is TRBV6-1, with D unresolved. CDR1 and CDR2 (germline): MNHNS, SASEGT. The CDR3 loop spans 13 amino acids. Trimming removed 2 bases at V and 6 bases at J, with 10 bases between.

In its sample, this clonotype was seen many times. J is TRBJ2-1 and V is TRBV20-1; 9 nucleotides line up with TRBD2. The CDR3 totals 16 residues. In germline, CDR1 is DFQATT, CDR2 SNEGSKA (reference sequence). V shed 2 bases and J 3 bases; nucleotides not matched to a gene: 8. Here the CDR3 reads CSARSPTSGLYNEQFF. The CDR3 bases are TGCAGTGCTAGATCTCCTACTAGCGGGCTCTACAATGAGCAGTTCTTC.

This clonotype came up a few times. The DNA is omitted, as the CDR3 cannot be located on it reliably, and the CDR3 follows TCRdb's listing. The rearrangement links TRBV3-1 to TRBJ1-3; the table's D call, TRBD1, has no DNA check behind it. The CDR3 numbers 15 amino acids, ends counted. Looked up from germline, CDR1 is LGHDT and CDR2 is YNNKEL (reference sequence). CDR3 protein: CASSQVVGSGIPTQF.

The rearrangement joins TRBV28 to TRBJ1-5; D ambiguous. V dropped 6 bases and J dropped 11 bases, with 8 bases sitting between them. CDR1 is MDHEN and CDR2 is SYDVKM in the germline V gene. This CDR3 has 10 amino acids. The CDR3 protein is CASSTKTQHF. CDR3 nucleotide sequence: TGTGCCAGCAGCACAAAGACCCAGCATTTT. The entire variable domain, with the rest obtained from reference TRBV28 and TRBJ1-5, is as follows: DVKVTQSSRYLVKRTGEKVFLECVQDMDHENMFWYRQDPGLGLRLIYFSYDVKMKEKGDIPEGYSVSREKKERFSLILESASTNQTSMYLCASSTKTQHFGDGTRLSIL.

This clonotype was detected ten times or more. The chain carries TRBV20-1 and TRBJ2-7; D gene ambiguous. Trimming left V 6 bases short and J 3 bases short, with 18 bases between. Germline V lookup: CDR1 DFQATT, CDR2 SNEGSKA (reference sequence). The CDR3 runs to 14 residues. CDR3 DNA: TGCAGTGCGGCAACGGTCAATAAAGGCTACGAGCAGTACTTC. This encodes CSAATVNKGYEQYF.

V and J are TRBV10-3 and TRBJ1-2; the match to TRBD1 covers 9 bases. The CDR3 length is 15 residues. Germline V gene lookup returns CDR1 ENHRY and CDR2 SYGVKD. J lost 4 bases, V lost 10 bases, and 13 bases had no gene match. The CDR3 reads CATSPDRGDGYGYTF. CDR3 nucleotides: TGTGCCACCAGCCCCGACAGGGGGGACGGCTATGGCTACACCTTC.

Ten or more counts support this clonotype. The rearrangement links TRBV6-1 to TRBJ1-6; TRBD1 matches 7 bases. The CDR3 extends over 16 amino acids. Trimming cost V 6 bases and J 7 bases; bases outside gene matches: 12. Germline V lookup: CDR1 MNHNS, CDR2 SASEGT. CDR3 sequence: CASSPSPTGWNSPLHF. The CDR3 nucleotides are TGTGCCAGCAGCCCCAGTCCGACAGGGTGGAATTCACCCCTCCACTTT.

This clonotype showed up many times. The V gene is TRBV30, the J gene TRBJ1-2; no reliable D call. Looked up from germline, CDR1 is GTSNPN and CDR2 is SVGIG (reference sequence). The ends were cut back, 5 bases at V and 3 bases at J, with 19 bases in the middle. The CDR3 covers 15 residues. The CDR3 spells CAWATGGPIDYGYTF. The DNA for the CDR3 is TGTGCCTGGGCCACTGGCGGACCGATTGACTATGGCTACACCTTC.

A word on this clonotype: It may be a read error: a sequence one base away is much more abundant. The chain combines TRBV20-1 with TRBJ2-5; D perhaps matches TRBD2 (6 bases). This CDR3 has 13 amino acids. The V end was cut by 3 bases, the J end by 2 bases, with 10 bases between. Germline lookup yields CDR1 DFQATT and CDR2 SNEGSKA (reference sequence). CDR3 bases: TGCAGTGCTAGTCGGGAGTGGCAAGAGACCCAGTACTTC. Encoded protein: CSASREWQETQYF.

The chain employs TRBV10-3 and TRBJ1-6; maybe TRBD1 (6 bases). The CDR3 sequence is 16 residues long. Germline CDR1 reads ENHRY; CDR2 reads SYGVKD. V was cut by 0 bases and J by 7 bases, with 13 bases left in between. CDR3 amino acids: CAISESRPGENSPLHF. The CDR3 DNA is TGTGCCATCAGTGAGTCGAGGCCAGGGGAGAATTCACCCCTCCACTTT.

A remark on this clonotype: A much more abundant neighbour one base away suggests this may be a read error. The chain carries TRBV12-3 or TRBV12-4 and TRBJ1-2, with TRBD1 identical over 9 bases. There are 14 residues in the CDR3. The CDR3, as DNA: TGTGCCAGCAACATGGGGGACAGGGCGTATGGCCACACCTTC. Translating it yields CASNMGDRAYGHTF.

In its sample, this clonotype was seen a few times. The DNA for the CDR3 is TGCAGTGCTAGAGTCACCAATAGCAATCAGCCCCAGCATTTT. Its translation is CSARVTNSNQPQHF. This chain connects TRBV20-1 to TRBJ1-5, with D unclear. V lost 1 base and J 0 bases, leaving 7 bases between the germline ends. This CDR3 region has 14 residues. The germline V gene encodes CDR1 DFQATT and CDR2 SNEGSKA (reference sequence).

This clonotype was recorded at least ten times. V usage is TRBV5-1 and J usage is TRBJ2-7; tentative D call: TRBD1 (7 bases). V dropped 7 bases and J dropped 0 bases, with 14 bases sitting between them. Germline loops: CDR1 SGHRS, CDR2 YFSETQ. The CDR3 length is 14 residues. Here the CDR3 reads CASRGTVGSYEQYF. CDR3 nucleotides: TGCGCCAGCCGGGGGACAGTGGGCTCCTACGAGCAGTACTTC. Full variable domain (outside the CDR3, taken from reference TRBV5-1 and TRBJ2-7): KAGVTQTPRYLIKTRGQQVTLSCSPISGHRSVSWYQQTPGQGLQFLFEYFSETQRNKGNFPGRFSGRQFSNSRSEMNVSTLELGDSALYLCASRGTVGSYEQYFGPGTRLTVT.

This clonotype was seen a handful of times. The chain carries TRBV16 and TRBJ1-5; no clear D gene. The length of the CDR3 is 14 residues. Trimming removed 3 bases at V and 8 bases at J, with 14 bases between. Germline CDR1 KGHSY, CDR2 FQNENV. The DNA for the CDR3 is TGTGCCAGCAGCCAGCATGGCAGCCAGGAGCCCCAGCATTTT. Protein product: CASSQHGSQEPQHF.

This clonotype was seen at least ten times. The chain joins TRBV2 to TRBJ2-3, with a possible D match to TRBD2 (6 bases). V dropped 9 bases and J dropped 6 bases, with 13 bases sitting between them. Germline CDR1 reads SNHLY; CDR2 reads FYNNEI. CDR3 length equals 12 residues. DNA for the CDR3: TGTGCCAGTAGGAAGGAGGGGGATACGCAGTATTTT. It encodes CASRKEGDTQYF. Complete variable domain (other parts from reference TRBV2 and TRBJ2-3): EPEVTQTPSHQVTQMGQEVILRCVPISNHLYFYWYRQILGQKVEFLVSFYNNEISEKSEIFDDQFSVERPDGSNFTLKIRSTKLEDSAMYFCASRKEGDTQYFGPGTRLTVL.

The chain carries TRBV5-5 and TRBJ2-1; 7 bases line up with TRBD1. The V gene end was trimmed by 3 bases and the J gene end by 10 bases; junction bases not matched to a gene: 7. This CDR3 is 13 amino acids long. Germline CDR1 reads SGHKS; CDR2 reads YYEKEE (reference sequence). The CDR3 region has the DNA TGTGCCAGCAGCTGGACAGGATCCTACGAGCAGTTCTTC. Translating it yields CASSWTGSYEQFF.

As for this clonotype: A far more abundant clone sits one base away, making this likely a read error. CDR3 DNA sequence: TGTGCCAGCAGGGAGAGCACAAATACGCAGTATTTT. Translating gives CASRESTNTQYF. The chain recombines TRBV6-1 with TRBJ2-3; D is uncertain. The CDR3 loop spans 12 amino acids. Looked up from germline, CDR1 is MNHNS and CDR2 is SASEGT.

This clonotype was observed a few times. This rearrangement joins TRBV2 to TRBJ2-1; TRBD2 is a possible D gene (5 bases). The CDR3 length is 13 residues. Germline loops: CDR1 SNHLY, CDR2 FYNNEI. V lost 6 bases and J 8 bases, leaving 14 bases between the germline ends. This CDR3 is CASRQEVPHEQFF. The CDR3, as DNA: TGTGCCAGCAGGCAGGAGGTGCCCCATGAGCAGTTCTTC. Using reference TRBV2 and TRBJ2-1 for the parts outside the CDR3, the full variable domain is EPEVTQTPSHQVTQMGQEVILRCVPISNHLYFYWYRQILGQKVEFLVSFYNNEISEKSEIFDDQFSVERPDGSNFTLKIRSTKLEDSAMYFCASRQEVPHEQFFGPGTRLTVL.